The 29 T cell receptor beta chains reported below all come from one sample, sequenced in a study of shared T cell receptors in the human thymus. The repertoire was sequenced with immunoSEQ multiplex PCR; TCRdb's copy has only in-frame clones and lacks some. The table records under 850,000 clones, around 89% of them present only once. A further study also used this sample, focusing on human thymus T cells.

What was sequenced was thymocytes. These receptors were obtained from a boy less than two years old with a congenital heart defect.

V is TRBV2 and J is TRBJ2-1; D not resolved. The V gene lost 1 base and the J gene lost 1 base, with 5 bases spanning the gap. This CDR3 is built from 14 residues. Germline V lookup: CDR1 SNHLY, CDR2 FYNNEI. CDR3 sequence (DNA): TGTGCCAGCAGTGAAGTCCGTTCCTACAATGAGCAGTTCTTC. Protein: CASSEVRSYNEQFF.

V and J are TRBV11-3 and TRBJ2-7, with TRBD2 identical over 9 bases. V was clipped by 4 bases and J by 5 bases; unmatched bases: 12. Per the germline V gene, CDR1 is SGHNT and CDR2 is YENEEA. The CDR3 is made up of 16 amino acids. CDR3 nucleotides: TGTGCCAGCAGCTCCCGGGGTAGCGGGAGTTCCCACGAGCAGTACTTC. It specifies CASSSRGSGSSHEQYF.

The J gene is TRBJ2-2, the V gene TRBV10-3; weak D call: TRBD2 (6 bases). Deletions cut 2 bases from V and 1 base from J, with 14 bases between. Germline lookup yields CDR1 ENHRY and CDR2 SYGVKD. This CDR3 region has 17 residues. The CDR3 spells CAISERRASENTGELFF. For the CDR3, the DNA is TGTGCCATCAGTGAGCGTCGGGCTAGCGAGAACACCGGGGAGCTGTTTTTT.

V usage is TRBV28 and J usage is TRBJ2-1, with TRBD1 matching 10 bases. From germline, CDR1 is MDHEN and CDR2 SYDVKM. V trimming: 2 bases; J trimming: 4 bases; junction bases outside the gene matches: 5. This CDR3 is built from 16 residues. CDR3 sequence (DNA): TGTGCCAGCAGTTTACGGGGACAGGGGAGGTACAATGAGCAGTTCTTC. It translates to CASSLRGQGRYNEQFF.

The gene calls are TRBV14 and TRBJ2-7, with unresolved D. Trimming shortened V by 2 bases and J by 0 bases, and 11 bases separated the two germline ends. The CDR3 spans 15 residues. Germline CDR1 SGHDN, CDR2 FVKESK. In DNA, the CDR3 is TGTGCCAGCAGCCAAAAAAGAGACAACTCCTACGAGCAGTACTTC. Translating gives CASSQKRDNSYEQYF.

The chain couples TRBV19 to TRBJ2-7; 7 positions agree with TRBD1. Germline V gene sequence: CDR1 LNHDA, CDR2 SQIVND (reference sequence). CDR3 size: 13 residues. Trimming cost V 1 base and J 3 bases; bases outside gene matches: 0. CDR3 in DNA: TGTGCCAGTAGTATAGGGGACAGCTACGAGCAGTACTTC. Translating gives CASSIGDSYEQYF.

This sequence joins TRBV6-4 and TRBJ2-1; TRBD2 matches 15 bases. J gave up 0 bases and V 7 bases, and 13 bases lay outside the gene matches. CDR3 length: 20 residues. CDR1 and CDR2 from the germline V gene are MRHNA and SNTAGT. The CDR3 nucleotides read TGTGCCAGCACTGGTGGACTAGCGGGAGGGCCTGTAAGCTCCTACAATGAGCAGTTCTTC. This encodes CASTGGLAGGPVSSYNEQFF.

The chain recombines TRBV7-9 with TRBJ2-7, with D tentatively TRBD2 (5 bases). V lost 5 bases, J lost 7 bases, and 21 bases lay in between. CDR1 SEHNR and CDR2 FQNEAQ come from the germline V gene (reference sequence). This CDR3 has 15 amino acids. This chain's CDR3 is CASSILRGSPEEQYF. CDR3 DNA sequence: TGTGCCAGCAGCATCCTTCGTGGGAGCCCTGAGGAGCAGTACTTC. Complete variable domain (other parts from reference TRBV7-9 and TRBJ2-7): DTGVSQNPRHKITKRGQNVTFRCDPISEHNRLYWYRQTLGQGPEFLTYFQNEAQLEKSRLLSDRFSAERPKGSFSTLEIQRTEQGDSAMYLCASSILRGSPEEQYFGPGTRLTVT.

The chain combines TRBV6-4 with TRBJ2-4; D not resolved. CDR3 size: 16 residues. The V end was cut by 3 bases, the J end by 0 bases, with 12 bases between. Per germline, CDR1 MRHNA and CDR2 SNTAGT. The CDR3 reads CASSESCQIAKNIQYF. The CDR3 DNA reads TGTGCCAGCAGTGAATCATGTCAGATAGCCAAAAACATTCAGTACTTC.

This clone was seen once. The chain recombines TRBV5-1 with TRBJ2-7; 7 bases are a match to TRBD2. The germline gives CDR1 SGHRS, CDR2 YFSETQ. The V and J ends lost 4 bases and 0 bases, in that order; junction bases with no gene match: 10. The CDR3 has 16 amino acids. The CDR3 nucleotides read TGCGCCAGCAGCCCGCCCGGGACTAAAATCTCCTACGAGCAGTACTTC. It translates to CASSPPGTKISYEQYF.

The chain employs TRBV2 and TRBJ2-7, with 7 bases fitting TRBD1. The CDR3 is made up of 15 amino acids. V shed 6 bases, J shed 2 bases, and the junction held 10 bases outside the gene matches. Germline CDR1 reads SNHLY; CDR2 reads FYNNEI. For the CDR3, the DNA is TGTGCCAGCAGGGGTGAGACAGGGAAAACCTACGAGCAGTACTTC. Translating it yields CASRGETGKTYEQYF.

The genes are TRBV27 and TRBJ2-6; TRBD1 agrees at 7 bases. Per the germline V gene, CDR1 is MNHEY and CDR2 is SMNVEV (reference sequence). V dropped 4 bases and J dropped 0; count of bases not matched to a gene: 9. The CDR3 covers 18 residues. In DNA form, the CDR3 reads TGTGCCAGCAGTTCCCCCGGGACAGCCCGCTCTGGGGCCAACGTCCTGACTTTC. Amino acid sequence: CASSSPGTARSGANVLTF. Variable domain in full (rest from reference TRBV27 and TRBJ2-6): EAQVTQNPRYLITVTGKKLTVTCSQNMNHEYMSWYRQDPGLGLRQIYYSMNVEVTDKGDVPEGYKVSRKEKRNFPLILESPSPNQTSLYFCASSSPGTARSGANVLTFGAGSRLTVL.

The sample holds one count of this clone. This chain joins TRBV29-1 and TRBJ2-5; weak D call: TRBD2 (6 bases). This CDR3 spans 14 amino acids. Germline CDR1 SQVTM, CDR2 ANQGSEA. The germline V and J ends were trimmed by 3 bases and 5 bases, with 16 bases remaining between them. The CDR3: CSVDLGRGRETQYF. CDR3 nucleotides: TGCAGCGTTGACTTGGGACGAGGGAGGGAGACCCAGTACTTC.

The CDR3 DNA reads TGTGCCAGCAGCTTTTTCCCCATCCCTTCGAGCACCGGGGAGCTGTTTTTT. Translated, it gives CASSFFPIPSSTGELFF. This rearrangement joins TRBV5-6 to TRBJ2-2, with D unclear. The V end lost 2 bases, the J end lost 4 bases, and 18 bases lay between the germline ends. Germline CDR1 SGHDT, CDR2 YYEEEE. The CDR3 has 17 residues.

This clone was observed a single time. The J gene is TRBJ2-1, the V gene TRBV10-2; the D gene is possibly TRBD1 (6 bases). The CDR3 is made up of 18 amino acids. Trimming cost V 3 bases and J 7 bases, with 25 bases left between them. CDR1 is WSHSY, CDR2 SAAADI, per germline. For the CDR3, the DNA is TGCGCCAGCAGTGACTCAGGGGCCGGAGCCTGGAGAGTTAATGAGCAGTTCTTC. Protein product: CASSDSGAGAWRVNEQFF.

The rearrangement uses TRBV7-9 and TRBJ2-3; 8 bases agree with TRBD2. Trimming at V came to 4 bases and at J to 2 bases, leaving 8 bases not matched to a gene. This CDR3 spans 16 amino acids. CDR1 and CDR2 from the germline V gene are SEHNR and FQNEAQ (reference sequence). The CDR3 spells CASSSGTRRPTDTQYF. The CDR3 DNA follows: TGTGCCAGCAGCTCCGGGACTAGACGACCCACAGATACGCAGTATTTT.

The chain uses TRBV29-1 and TRBJ2-7; 9 nucleotides line up with TRBD1. This CDR3 comprises 11 residues. V was pared by 4 bases and J by 7 bases, with 2 bases of the junction left unmatched. The germline V gene encodes CDR1 SQVTM and CDR2 ANQGSEA. As DNA, the CDR3 is TGCAGCGTTGGACAGGGGGGAGAGCAGTACTTC. Protein: CSVGQGGEQYF.

This clone was seen a handful of times. The chain carries TRBV2 and TRBJ1-4; 8 bases line up with TRBD1. CDR3 length equals 15 residues. Germline CDR1 is SNHLY and CDR2 is FYNNEI. V dropped 6 bases and J dropped 1; count of bases not matched to a gene: 4. The CDR3 bases are TGTGCCAGCAGGGCGGACAGGGAAACTAATGAAAAACTGTTTTTT. Residues: CASRADRETNEKLFF.

The CDR3 loop is CASHQPGLAVEQYF. CDR3 nucleotides: TGCGCCAGCCATCAACCCGGACTAGCGGTGGAGCAGTACTTC. The chain employs TRBV10-2 and TRBJ2-7; 10 bases match TRBD2. CDR1 WSHSY and CDR2 SAAADI come from the germline V gene. After removal of 8 bases from V and 7 bases from J, the junction contained 11 bases not matched to a gene. The CDR3 loop spans 14 amino acids.

J is TRBJ2-4 and V is TRBV10-1; 9 bases line up with TRBD2. Germline V gene data show CDR1 as WNHNN and CDR2 as SYGVQD (reference sequence). The CDR3 loop spans 14 amino acids. V gave up 3 bases and J gave up 8 bases; unmatched junction bases: 5. This chain's CDR3 is CASSDIAGEDIQYF. Written as DNA, the CDR3 is TGCGCCAGCAGTGATATAGCGGGAGAAGACATTCAGTACTTC.

The chain links TRBV6-1 to TRBJ1-5; possible D gene TRBD1, 5 bases. Germline lookup yields CDR1 MNHNS and CDR2 SASEGT. The CDR3 has 13 amino acids. With 6 bases removed from V and 6 bases from J, the gap between germline ends came to 12 bases. CDR3 region: CASRGAVIQPQHF. The CDR3 nucleotides are TGTGCCAGCAGAGGGGCGGTTATTCAGCCCCAGCATTTT.

The chain carries TRBV7-9 and TRBJ2-7; D gene ambiguous. Germline CDR1 reads SEHNR; CDR2 reads FQNEAQ (reference sequence). This CDR3 contains 13 residues. Trimming removed 2 bases from V and 1 base from J, with 6 bases in between. The CDR3: CASSLLFSYEQYF. For the CDR3, the DNA is TGTGCCAGCAGCTTACTGTTTTCCTACGAGCAGTACTTC.

The genes are TRBV28 and TRBJ1-2; the D gene is possibly TRBD1 (5 bases). This CDR3 has 11 residues. CDR1 and CDR2 (germline): MDHEN, SYDVKM. V lost 8 bases and J 10 bases, leaving 14 bases between the germline ends. CDR3 nucleotides: TGTGCCAGCGCGAGGGGAGGTGCCTACACCTTC. Amino acids: CASARGGAYTF.

The genes are TRBV10-3 and TRBJ2-3; TRBD2 matches at 14 bases. With 7 bases clipped from V and 6 bases from J, the junction kept 18 bases outside the gene matches. The CDR3 runs to 19 residues. The germline V gene has CDR1 ENHRY and CDR2 SYGVKD. This CDR3 reads CAINTTSGRAGVSVDTQYF. The CDR3 region has the DNA TGTGCCATCAATACGACTAGCGGGAGGGCCGGCGTTTCGGTGGATACGCAGTATTTT.

The CDR3 DNA reads TGTGCCAGCAGCCCAGGCACTAGCGGACCACTCTACGAGCAGTACTTC. Its translation is CASSPGTSGPLYEQYF. V and J are TRBV14 and TRBJ2-7; 8 nucleotides agree with TRBD2. CDR1 SGHDN and CDR2 FVKESK come from the germline V gene. The CDR3 is 16 amino acids. V gave up 4 bases and J gave up 3 bases; unmatched junction bases: 11.

The rearrangement uses TRBV27 and TRBJ1-2; D might be TRBD1 (5 bases). The CDR3 extends over 14 amino acids. The V gene's germline CDR1 is MNHEY and CDR2 SMNVEV (reference sequence). Trimming took 8 bases from V and 8 from J, leaving 21 bases between them. CDR3 amino acids: CASGLPWGGKGYTF. The CDR3, as DNA: TGTGCCAGCGGCTTACCTTGGGGGGGGAAAGGCTACACCTTC.

V usage is TRBV5-1 and J usage is TRBJ1-4, with D possibly TRBD1 on 5 matching bases. V lost 3 bases and J lost 2, with 11 bases in between. Per the germline V gene, CDR1 is SGHRS and CDR2 is YFSETQ. The CDR3 covers 15 residues. Written as DNA, the CDR3 is TGCGCCAGCAGCTCGACTGGGGCCACTAATGAAAAACTGTTTTTT. This encodes CASSSTGATNEKLFF.

The chain links TRBV4-3 to TRBJ1-4; 7 bases match TRBD1. The CDR3 spans 16 residues. The junction had 10 bases not matched to a gene; V was cut back by 1 base and J by 8 bases. From germline, CDR1 is LGHNA and CDR2 YSLEER. CDR3 amino acids: CASSQVPQGRREKLFF. CDR3 DNA: TGCGCCAGCAGCCAAGTTCCACAGGGGCGAAGGGAAAAACTGTTTTTT.

Details on this clone: Other DNA sequences within the sample encode an identical CDR3. CDR3 region: CASSLSGGTEAFF. CDR3 coding DNA: TGTGCCAGCAGTTTATCCGGGGGCACTGAAGCTTTCTTT. This chain uses TRBV27 with TRBJ1-1; D might be TRBD1 (5 bases). Trimming left V 0 bases short and J 4 bases short, with 6 bases between. This CDR3 has 13 amino acids. The germline CDR1 and CDR2 sequences are MNHEY and SMNVEV (reference sequence).